This T cell receptor (beta chain) derives from a study of T cells in women clearing cervical HPV infection. Study-wide findings and caveats: Timing of associations relative to infection is unclear; T-cell subsets were not isolated.

Germline CDR1 reads SGHVS; CDR2 reads FQNEAQ. V was shortened by 5 bases and J by 0 bases, with 8 bases between the two germline ends. CDR3 length: 14 amino acids. Measured with immunoSEQ multiplex PCR; TCRdb has only the in-frame clones, and not every one. The sample includes approximately 35,000 clones. Regarding this clone: The antigen is undetermined. From the germline J gene comes the end of the CDR3, since the read stops 3 residues before it.

Sequencing was performed on blood buffy coat. The sequence came from a woman aged 18-70 years with a cervical HPV16 infection that either progressed to CIN3+ or cleared (not recorded which). The chain uses TRBV7-8 and TRBJ1-3; no firm D call. The CDR3 loop reads CASSTRVSGNTIYF. The DNA read from the CDR3 is TGTGCCAGCAGCACGAGGGTCTCTGGAAACACC.